These 4 T cell receptor beta chains were sequenced from one sample in a study of CD4 T cells in relation to SARS-CoV-2 and coronaviruses. Assay: immunoSEQ multiplex PCR; the TCRdb copy retains only in-frame clones and omits some. The table lists about 22,000 clones, around 74% of them singletons, with around 16% in the top ten. No antigen is known for these receptors. The unexposed donors gave CD4+ T cells in 2011-2018, prior to COVID-19. The cells were cultured for about 10 days before CD4+ T cells were isolated. Source material: CD4+ T cells from PBMCs, cultured in vitro. The source is a human donor in good health.

This clone was observed once. The CDR3 region is CATSDLAPAGQGWTDTQYF. The CDR3 DNA reads as TGTGCCACCAGTGATTTGGCCCCCGCGGGACAGGGGTGGACAGATACGCAGTATTTT. This chain connects TRBV24-1 to TRBJ2-3; 10 bases agree with TRBD1. The CDR3 consists of 19 residues. Germline lookup yields CDR1 KGHDR and CDR2 SFDVKD. J lost 3 bases, V lost 0 bases, and 11 bases had no gene match.

The chain combines TRBV7-9 with TRBJ1-1; D not resolved. CDR1 and CDR2 from the germline V gene are SEHNR and FQNEAQ (reference sequence). The CDR3 covers 14 residues. The V gene lost 2 bases and the J gene lost 1 base, with 8 bases spanning the gap. The DNA for the CDR3 is TGTGCCAGCAGCTTACTTAGGAAGAACACTGAAGCTTTCTTT. It is translated as CASSLLRKNTEAFF.

This chain joins TRBV5-1 and TRBJ2-3; D unclear. The CDR3 totals 14 residues. The V end lost 1 base, the J end lost 1 base, and 7 bases lay between the germline ends. The V gene's germline CDR1 is SGHRS and CDR2 YFSETQ. DNA for the CDR3: TGCGCCAGCAGCTTGAACAGAGGCACAGATACGCAGTATTTT. This sequence encodes CASSLNRGTDTQYF.

This sequence joins TRBV9 and TRBJ1-1; a weak D match, TRBD1 (6 bases). Trimming cost V 3 bases and J 4 bases, with 22 bases left between them. Per germline, CDR1 SGDLS and CDR2 YYNGEE. This CDR3 contains 17 residues. The chain's CDR3 is CASSGGLGGYDGTEAFF. In nucleotides, the CDR3 is TGTGCCAGCAGCGGGGGGCTGGGAGGGTATGATGGCACTGAAGCTTTCTTT.